This TCR beta chain was sequenced during a study of radiation and T cells in renal cell carcinoma. Specified time point: blood 2 weeks post-SBRT. The sample's treatment: 15 Gy SBRT to primary tumor, nephrectomy 4 weeks later. The V gene's germline CDR1 is SGHNT and CDR2 YYREEE (reference sequence). This CDR3 has 15 amino acids. V was pared by 4 bases and J by 2 bases, with 12 bases between. Libraries were prepared by immunoSEQ multiplex PCR; TCRdb keeps only in-frame clonotypes and omits some of them. Of about 130,000 clones in the sample, 65% to 85% were seen once. The sequenced sample was blood, obtained from a patient whose treatment included radiotherapy and nephrectomy. This chain uses TRBV5-4 with TRBJ1-4, with a tentative D call TRBD1 (6 bases). The source of this sequence is a man aged 50 or older with renal cell carcinoma. The CDR3 DNA sequence: TGTGCCAGCAGCCAACACAGGGATACTAATGAAAAACTGTTTTTT. Its protein product is CASSQHRDTNEKLFF.